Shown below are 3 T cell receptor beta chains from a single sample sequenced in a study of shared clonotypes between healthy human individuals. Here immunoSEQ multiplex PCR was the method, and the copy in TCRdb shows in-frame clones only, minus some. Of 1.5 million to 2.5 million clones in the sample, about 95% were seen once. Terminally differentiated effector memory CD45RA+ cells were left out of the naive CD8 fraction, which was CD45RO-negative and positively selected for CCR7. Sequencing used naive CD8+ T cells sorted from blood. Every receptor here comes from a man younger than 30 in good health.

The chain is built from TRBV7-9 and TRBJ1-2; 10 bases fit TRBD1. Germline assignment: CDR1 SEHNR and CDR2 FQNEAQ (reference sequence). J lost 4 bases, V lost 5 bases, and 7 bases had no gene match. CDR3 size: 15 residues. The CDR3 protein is CASSGDRGLVYGYTF. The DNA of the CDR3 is TGTGCCAGCAGCGGAGACAGGGGGCTAGTCTATGGCTACACCTTC.

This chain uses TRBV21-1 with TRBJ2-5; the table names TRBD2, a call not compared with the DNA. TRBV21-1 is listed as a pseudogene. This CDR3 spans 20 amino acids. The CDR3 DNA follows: TGTGCCAGCAGCAAAGCGCTTTCGGGACTAGCGGGAGGAGGCCAAGAGACCCAGTACTTC. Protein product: CASSKALSGLAGGGQETQYF.

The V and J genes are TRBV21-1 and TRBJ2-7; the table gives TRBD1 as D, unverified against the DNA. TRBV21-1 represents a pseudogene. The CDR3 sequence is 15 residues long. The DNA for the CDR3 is TGTGCCAGCAGCGCCCGGGACAGGGGATCCTACGAGCAGTACTTC. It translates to CASSARDRGSYEQYF.